What follows describes a single TCR beta chain. The data are from a study of blood T cell repertoires in COVID-19. Turning to the study itself: In each case, the material was cDNA or gDNA derived from T cells, B-cell-depleted T cells, or PBMCs.

Authors' analysis steps: Estimation of nucleated cell counts was performed using reference gene primer amplification. This table comes from immunoSEQ multiplex PCR, and its TCRdb copy is limited to in-frame clones, with some not included. V and J calls and clone size come straight from that table; D and trimming were deduced from the DNA. This sample has a few hundred thousand clones, with about nine tenths found just once. Participants, about 18 to 95 years old, spanned around 25 US areas. Shortly before study entry, within 2 weeks, exposed participants had met a COVID-19 case. The sample consisted of PBMCs or T cells enriched from blood (not recorded which). The source is a woman in her forties who had been exposed to COVID-19.

In DNA, the CDR3 is TGTGCCATCAGTGACGACAGCTCCTACGAGCAGTACTTC. It codes for CAISDDSSYEQYF. The chain joins TRBV10-3 to TRBJ2-7; D might be TRBD1 (5 bases). V was pared by 3 bases and J by 0 bases, with 6 bases between. Germline-derived CDR1 and CDR2 are ENHRY and SYGVKD. The CDR3 is 13 amino acids.